Presented here are 10 T cell receptor beta chains from one specimen sequenced in a study of PD-1 blockade in classical Hodgkin lymphoma. In every patient, relapse followed autologous stem cell transplantation, while exposure to brentuximab vedotin differed. Generated by immunoSEQ multiplex PCR, the TCRdb table keeps only in-frame clones and is missing some. The sample records about 17,000 clones, around 72% being singletons. The material was peripheral blood mononuclear cells (PBMCs), obtained at baseline. Every receptor here comes from a human donor with classical Hodgkin lymphoma.

This clone ranks as medium-sized. The chain employs TRBV6-5 and TRBJ2-7, with 8 nucleotides matching TRBD1. V shed 0 bases and J 7 bases; nucleotides not matched to a gene: 8. The CDR3 extends over 15 amino acids. Germline V lookup: CDR1 MNHEY, CDR2 SVGAGI. CDR3 nucleotide sequence: TGTGCCAGCAGTTACTCGGGACAGGTTTCGGAAGAGCAGTACTTC. The encoded protein is CASSYSGQVSEEQYF.

The rearrangement joins TRBV9 to TRBJ1-2; 11 bases match TRBD1. Trimming at V came to 0 bases and at J to 7 bases, leaving 11 bases not matched to a gene. The V gene's germline CDR1 is SGDLS and CDR2 YYNGEE. The CDR3 has 17 residues. The CDR3 region has the DNA TGTGCCAGCAGCGTAGAAATTACCGGGACAGGGGGTTCTGGCTACACCTTC. Protein product: CASSVEITGTGGSGYTF.

The chain couples TRBV2 to TRBJ1-4; no firm D call. Germline values: CDR1 SNHLY, CDR2 FYNNEI. Deletions cut 7 bases from V and 7 bases from J, with 10 bases between. This CDR3 has 12 residues. The CDR3 is CASKRLGEKLFF. The CDR3 bases are TGTGCCAGCAAAAGGCTGGGTGAAAAACTGTTTTTT.

The chain joins TRBV7-2 to TRBJ1-1; D is ambiguous. Trimming took 5 bases from V and 5 from J, leaving 15 bases between them. In germline, CDR1 is SGHTA, CDR2 FQGNSA. This CDR3 is built from 14 residues. The CDR3 DNA sequence: TGTGCCAGCAGCCTTCGGGCCGCGGGGACTGAAGCTTTCTTT. Translated: CASSLRAAGTEAFF.

This clone was counted a few times. The genes are TRBV5-1 and TRBJ2-3; 9 bases are shared with TRBD2. Germline values: CDR1 SGHRS, CDR2 YFSETQ. The CDR3 runs 15 residues. V shed 4 bases and J 4 bases; nucleotides not matched to a gene: 7. DNA for the CDR3: TGCGCCAGCAGCACGGTGGCGGGGGGGCCAGATACGCAGTATTTT. It encodes CASSTVAGGPDTQYF.

This sequence joins TRBV18 and TRBJ1-1, with D possibly matching TRBD1 (5 bases). Looked up from germline, CDR1 is KGHSH and CDR2 is LQKENI. The CDR3 has 14 residues. Trimming removed 6 bases at V and 0 bases at J, with 11 bases between. This CDR3 reads CASSSQGLNTEAFF. The CDR3 nucleotides are TGTGCCAGCTCCTCCCAGGGACTGAACACTGAAGCTTTCTTT.

The CDR3 DNA reads as TGTGCCAGTAGTACTAGGGCCTATAGCAATCAGCCCCAGCATTTT. Translation: CASSTRAYSNQPQHF. The J gene is TRBJ1-5, the V gene TRBV19, with unresolved D. CDR3 length equals 15 residues. Germline lookup yields CDR1 LNHDA and CDR2 SQIVND (reference sequence). Trimming removed 4 bases at V and 0 bases at J, with 10 bases between.

The gene calls are TRBV2 and TRBJ1-5; possibly TRBD1 for D (6 bases). V was clipped by 7 bases and J by 3 bases, with 10 bases between them. This CDR3 has 13 residues. The germline gives CDR1 SNHLY, CDR2 FYNNEI. The CDR3 DNA follows: TGTGCCAGCAATGGACAGAACAATCAGCCCCAGCATTTT. Translated, it gives CASNGQNNQPQHF.

This chain joins TRBV27 and TRBJ2-1; D gene unclear. This CDR3 is 12 amino acids long. V was cut by 3 bases and J by 9 bases, with 9 bases left in between. From germline, CDR1 is MNHEY and CDR2 SMNVEV (reference sequence). The CDR3 region has the DNA TGTGCCAGCAGTTTGGGTAGGAGTGAGCAGTTCTTC. Translating it yields CASSLGRSEQFF.

The rearrangement joins TRBV30 to TRBJ1-5, with 8 bases matching TRBD1. Germline values: CDR1 GTSNPN, CDR2 SVGIG (reference sequence). V lost 2 bases and J lost 6; bases outside the gene matches: 15. The CDR3 is made up of 17 amino acids. The CDR3 DNA sequence: TGTGCCTGGAGTCCCGCCCGGACAGGGCGGTTCAGTCAGCCCCAGCATTTT. Protein product: CAWSPARTGRFSQPQHF.